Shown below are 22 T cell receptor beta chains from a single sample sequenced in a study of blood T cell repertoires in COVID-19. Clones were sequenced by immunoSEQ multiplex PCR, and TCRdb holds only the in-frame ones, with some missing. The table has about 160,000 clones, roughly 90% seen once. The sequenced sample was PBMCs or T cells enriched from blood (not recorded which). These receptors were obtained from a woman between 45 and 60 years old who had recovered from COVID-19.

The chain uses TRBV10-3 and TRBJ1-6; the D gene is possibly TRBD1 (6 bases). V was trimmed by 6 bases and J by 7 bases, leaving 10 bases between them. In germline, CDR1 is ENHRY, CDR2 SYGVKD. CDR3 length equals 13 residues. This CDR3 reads CAIRDSTNSPLHF. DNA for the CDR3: TGTGCCATCAGGGACAGTACAAATTCACCCCTCCACTTT.

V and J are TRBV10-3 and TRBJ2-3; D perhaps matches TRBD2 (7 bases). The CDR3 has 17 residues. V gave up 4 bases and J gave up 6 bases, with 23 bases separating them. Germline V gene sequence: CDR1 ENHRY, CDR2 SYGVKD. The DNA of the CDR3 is TGTGCCATCAGTGGGAGACAGAGGGGGGGAATCGGGGATACGCAGTATTTT. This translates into CAISGRQRGGIGDTQYF.

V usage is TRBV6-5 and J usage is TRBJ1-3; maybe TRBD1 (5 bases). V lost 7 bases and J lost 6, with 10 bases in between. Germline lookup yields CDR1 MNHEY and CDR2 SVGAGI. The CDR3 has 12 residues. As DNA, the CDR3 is TGTGCCAGCAAAGGGACTTTAAACACCATATATTTT. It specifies CASKGTLNTIYF.

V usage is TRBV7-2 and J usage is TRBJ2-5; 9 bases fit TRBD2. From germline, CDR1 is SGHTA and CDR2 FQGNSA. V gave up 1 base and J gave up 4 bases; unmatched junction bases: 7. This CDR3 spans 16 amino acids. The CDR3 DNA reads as TGTGCCAGCAGCTTAGATCGCGGGGGGGCCCGAGAGACCCAGTACTTC. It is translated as CASSLDRGGARETQYF.

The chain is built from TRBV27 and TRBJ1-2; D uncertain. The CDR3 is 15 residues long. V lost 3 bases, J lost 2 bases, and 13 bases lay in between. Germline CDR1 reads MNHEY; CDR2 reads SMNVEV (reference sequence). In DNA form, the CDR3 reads TGTGCCAGCAGTTTTTTGGGAGGGAACAACTATGGCTACACCTTC. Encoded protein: CASSFLGGNNYGYTF.

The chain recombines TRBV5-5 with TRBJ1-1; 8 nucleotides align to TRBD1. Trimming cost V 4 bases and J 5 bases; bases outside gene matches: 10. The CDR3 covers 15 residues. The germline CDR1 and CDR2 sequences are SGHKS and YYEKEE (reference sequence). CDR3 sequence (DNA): TGTGCCAGCAGCGCCCCAGGGGGCGCGGGGACTGAAGCTTTCTTT. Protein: CASSAPGGAGTEAFF.

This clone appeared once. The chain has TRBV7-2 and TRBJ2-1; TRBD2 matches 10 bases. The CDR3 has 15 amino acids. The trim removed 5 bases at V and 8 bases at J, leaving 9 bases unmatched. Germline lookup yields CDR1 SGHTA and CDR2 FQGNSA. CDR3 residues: CASSRTSGLVDEQFF. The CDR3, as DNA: TGTGCCAGCAGCCGGACTAGCGGCCTAGTAGATGAGCAGTTCTTC. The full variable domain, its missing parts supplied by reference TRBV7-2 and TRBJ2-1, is GAGVSQSPSNKVTEKGKDVELRCDPISGHTALYWYRQSLGQGLEFLIYFQGNSAPDKSGLPSDRFSAERTGGSVSTLTIQRTQQEDSAVYLCASSRTSGLVDEQFFGPGTRLTVL.

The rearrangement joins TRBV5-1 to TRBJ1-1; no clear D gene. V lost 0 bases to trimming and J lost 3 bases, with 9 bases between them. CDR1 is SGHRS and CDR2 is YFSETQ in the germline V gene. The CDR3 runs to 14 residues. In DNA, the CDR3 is TGCGCCAGCAGCTTGGGCCGACGGGACACTGAAGCTTTCTTT. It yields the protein CASSLGRRDTEAFF.

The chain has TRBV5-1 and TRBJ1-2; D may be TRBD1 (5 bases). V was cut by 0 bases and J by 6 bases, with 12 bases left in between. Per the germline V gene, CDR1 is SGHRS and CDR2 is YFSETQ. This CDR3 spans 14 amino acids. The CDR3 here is CASSLDWGRDGYTF. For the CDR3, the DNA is TGCGCCAGCAGCTTGGATTGGGGGAGGGATGGCTACACCTTC.

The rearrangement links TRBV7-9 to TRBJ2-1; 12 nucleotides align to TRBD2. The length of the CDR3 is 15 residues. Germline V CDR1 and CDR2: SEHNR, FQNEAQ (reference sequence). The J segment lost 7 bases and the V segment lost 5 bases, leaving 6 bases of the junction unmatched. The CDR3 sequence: CASSHRLAGDNEQFF. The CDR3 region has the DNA TGTGCCAGCAGCCATCGACTAGCGGGGGATAATGAGCAGTTCTTC.

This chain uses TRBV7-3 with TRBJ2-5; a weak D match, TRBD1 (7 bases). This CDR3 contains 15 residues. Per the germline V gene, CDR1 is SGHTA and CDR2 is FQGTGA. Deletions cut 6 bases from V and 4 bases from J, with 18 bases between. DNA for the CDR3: TGTGCCAGCAGTCCGACGACAGGGAGGAGAGAGACCCAGTACTTC. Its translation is CASSPTTGRRETQYF.

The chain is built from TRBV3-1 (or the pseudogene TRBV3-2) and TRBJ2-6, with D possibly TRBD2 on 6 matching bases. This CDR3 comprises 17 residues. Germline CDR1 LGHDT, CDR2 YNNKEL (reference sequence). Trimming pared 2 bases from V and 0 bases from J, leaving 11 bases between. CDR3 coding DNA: TGTGCCAGCAGCCAACACGGGACTTCCTCTGGGGCCAACGTCCTGACTTTC. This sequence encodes CASSQHGTSSGANVLTF.

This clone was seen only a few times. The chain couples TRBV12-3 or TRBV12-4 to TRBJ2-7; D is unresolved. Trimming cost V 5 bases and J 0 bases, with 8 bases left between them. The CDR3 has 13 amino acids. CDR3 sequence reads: CASSMSVSYEQYF. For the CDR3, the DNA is TGTGCCAGCAGTATGTCCGTCTCCTACGAGCAGTACTTC.

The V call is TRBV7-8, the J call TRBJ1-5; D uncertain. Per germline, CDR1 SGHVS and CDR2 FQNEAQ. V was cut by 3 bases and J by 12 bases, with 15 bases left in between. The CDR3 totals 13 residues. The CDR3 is CASSFLGSLVQHF. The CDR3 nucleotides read TGTGCCAGCAGCTTCCTCGGTTCTTTGGTCCAGCATTTT.

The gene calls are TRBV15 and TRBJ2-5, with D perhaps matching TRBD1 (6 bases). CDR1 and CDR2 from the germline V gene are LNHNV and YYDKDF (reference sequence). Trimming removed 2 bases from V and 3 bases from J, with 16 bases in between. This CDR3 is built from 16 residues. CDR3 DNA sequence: TGTGCCACCAGCAGATCGCCCCAGGGGACCAAAGAGACCCAGTACTTC. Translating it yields CATSRSPQGTKETQYF.

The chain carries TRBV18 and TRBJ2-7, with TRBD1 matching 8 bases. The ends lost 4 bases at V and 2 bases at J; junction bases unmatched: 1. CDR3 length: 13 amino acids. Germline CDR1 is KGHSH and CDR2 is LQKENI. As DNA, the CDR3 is TGTGCCAGCTCACAACAGGGGGCCTACGAGCAGTACTTC. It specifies CASSQQGAYEQYF.

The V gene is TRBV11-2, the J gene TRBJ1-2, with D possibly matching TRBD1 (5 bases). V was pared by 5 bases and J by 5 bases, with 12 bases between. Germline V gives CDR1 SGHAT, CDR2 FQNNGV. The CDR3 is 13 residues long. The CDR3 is CASSQNGGYGYTF. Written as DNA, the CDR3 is TGTGCCAGCAGCCAAAATGGGGGGTATGGCTACACCTTC.

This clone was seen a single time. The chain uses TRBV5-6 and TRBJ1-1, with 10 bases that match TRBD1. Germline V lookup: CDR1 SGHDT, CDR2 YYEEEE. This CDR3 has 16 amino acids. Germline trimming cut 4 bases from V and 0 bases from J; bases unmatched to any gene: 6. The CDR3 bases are TGTGCCAGCAGCCCTCCGGGACAGGGGATGAACACTGAAGCTTTCTTT. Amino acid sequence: CASSPPGQGMNTEAFF.

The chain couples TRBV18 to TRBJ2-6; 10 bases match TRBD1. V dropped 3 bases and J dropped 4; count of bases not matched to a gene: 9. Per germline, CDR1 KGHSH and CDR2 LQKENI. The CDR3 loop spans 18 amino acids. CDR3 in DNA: TGTGCCAGCTCACCTCGGGGACAGGGGAAAGCCGGGGCCAACGTCCTGACTTTC. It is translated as CASSPRGQGKAGANVLTF.

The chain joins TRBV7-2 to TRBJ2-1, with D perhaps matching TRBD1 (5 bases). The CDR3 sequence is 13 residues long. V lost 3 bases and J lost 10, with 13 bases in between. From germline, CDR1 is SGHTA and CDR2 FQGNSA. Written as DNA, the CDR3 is TGTGCCAGCAGCTTCGGCGCAGGGCGGGAGCAGTTCTTC. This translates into CASSFGAGREQFF. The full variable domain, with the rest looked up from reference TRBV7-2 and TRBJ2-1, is GAGVSQSPSNKVTEKGKDVELRCDPISGHTALYWYRQSLGQGLEFLIYFQGNSAPDKSGLPSDRFSAERTGGSVSTLTIQRTQQEDSAVYLCASSFGAGREQFFGPGTRLTVL.

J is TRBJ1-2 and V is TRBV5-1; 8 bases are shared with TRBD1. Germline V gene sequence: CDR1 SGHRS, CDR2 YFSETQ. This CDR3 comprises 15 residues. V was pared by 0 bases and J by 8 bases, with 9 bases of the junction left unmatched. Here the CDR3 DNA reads TGCGCCAGCAGCTTGGTCGCAGGGGGCGCTGGGGGCTACACCTTC. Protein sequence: CASSLVAGGAGGYTF.

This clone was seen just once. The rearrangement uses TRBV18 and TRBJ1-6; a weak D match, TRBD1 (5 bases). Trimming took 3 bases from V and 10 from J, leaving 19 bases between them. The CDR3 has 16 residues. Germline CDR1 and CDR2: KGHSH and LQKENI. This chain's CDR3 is CASSPGAGGERSPLHF. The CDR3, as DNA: TGTGCCAGCTCACCGGGCGCAGGAGGGGAACGGTCACCCCTCCACTTT.